The 14 T cell receptor beta chains below were found in one sample sequenced in a study of blood T cell repertoires in COVID-19. Assay used: immunoSEQ multiplex PCR; TCRdb lists only in-frame clones, some missing. Found here are about 210,000 clones, approximately 90% of them singletons; the top ten hold less than 2%. The sequenced sample consisted of peripheral blood. Source of these receptors: a man between 65 and 79 years old with acute or convalescent COVID-19.

The chain links TRBV27 to TRBJ2-7, with 7 bases fitting TRBD1. Germline CDR1 reads MNHEY; CDR2 reads SMNVEV (reference sequence). This CDR3 is 14 amino acids long. Losses at the gene ends were 9 bases for V and 5 bases for J; bases not matched to a gene: 13. The CDR3 sequence: CASGQGVQVNEQYF. DNA of the CDR3: TGTGCCAGTGGGCAGGGGGTACAGGTGAACGAGCAGTACTTC.

The rearrangement links TRBV7-2 to TRBJ2-6, with 15 bases matching TRBD2. Germline CDR1 is SGHTA and CDR2 is FQGNSA. This CDR3 has 18 residues. V shed 5 bases, J shed 3 bases, and the junction held 5 bases outside the gene matches. CDR3 sequence (DNA): TGTGCCAGCAGCCAGGGACTAGCGGGAGGTGGTGGGGCCAACGTCCTGACTTTC. Amino acid sequence: CASSQGLAGGGGANVLTF.

This clone was recorded only once. The chain links TRBV20-1 to TRBJ1-2, with 9 bases that match TRBD1. The CDR3 covers 11 residues. The germline V gene has CDR1 DFQATT and CDR2 SNEGSKA (reference sequence). The V and J ends lost 1 base and 12 bases, in that order; junction bases with no gene match: 3. CDR3 coding DNA: TGCAGTGCTAGAGCGGACAGGGGAAACACCTTC. The encoded protein is CSARADRGNTF.

This clone has more than one count but fewer than ten. The rearrangement joins TRBV2 to TRBJ2-2, with TRBD2 matching over 11 bases. CDR3 length: 15 residues. V dropped 6 bases and J dropped 4; count of bases not matched to a gene: 4. The germline V gene has CDR1 SNHLY and CDR2 FYNNEI. CDR3 in DNA: TGTGCCAGCAGGGGAGGGACTAGCGGCACCGGGGAGCTGTTTTTT. Translation: CASRGGTSGTGELFF.

This clone was detected only once. The chain couples TRBV2 to TRBJ2-3; TRBD2 aligns across 9 bases. With V trimmed by 7 bases and J by 2 bases, 4 bases remained unmatched. The CDR3 runs to 14 residues. Germline V gene data show CDR1 as SNHLY and CDR2 as FYNNEI. The CDR3 DNA reads as TGTGCCAGCAAGACTAGCGGTCCCACAGATACGCAGTATTTT. Its protein is CASKTSGPTDTQYF.

The J gene is TRBJ1-1, the V gene TRBV6-2 or TRBV6-3; weak D call: TRBD1 (5 bases). V was pared by 6 bases and J by 1 base, with 12 bases between. The CDR3 extends over 14 amino acids. From germline, CDR1 is MNHEY and CDR2 SVGEGT. In DNA, the CDR3 is TGTGCCAGCAGCCGAAGGCAGGGGAACACTGAAGCTTTCTTT. Its translation: CASSRRQGNTEAFF.

This chain joins TRBV14 and TRBJ1-6; TRBD1 aligns across 11 bases. V lost 1 base, J lost 6 bases, and 23 bases stayed unmatched. Germline values: CDR1 SGHDN, CDR2 FVKESK. This CDR3 is built from 23 residues. The CDR3 DNA reads as TGTGCCAGCAGCCAAGGCGTTAAGAGGGGGACTTTCGGACAGGGGGCAAGTAATTCACCCCTCCACTTT. Its translation is CASSQGVKRGTFGQGASNSPLHF.

The chain couples TRBV29-1 to TRBJ2-2, with 9 bases aligning to TRBD1. Trimming at V came to 4 bases and at J to 3 bases, leaving 0 bases not matched to a gene. Germline CDR1 and CDR2: SQVTM and ANQGSEA. The CDR3 runs 13 residues. In nucleotides, the CDR3 is TGCAGCGTTGGACAGGGGGACACCGGGGAGCTGTTTTTT. Amino acids: CSVGQGDTGELFF.

V and J are TRBV3-1 (or the pseudogene TRBV3-2) and TRBJ1-5, with 9 bases aligning to TRBD1. The J segment lost 7 bases and the V segment lost 4 bases, leaving 5 bases of the junction unmatched. The CDR3 runs to 14 residues. Per the germline V gene, CDR1 is LGHDT and CDR2 is YNNKEL (reference sequence). CDR3 nucleotides: TGTGCCAGCAGCCCTTTCGGACAGGGGCAGCCCCAGCATTTT. This encodes CASSPFGQGQPQHF.

This chain connects TRBV4-3 to TRBJ2-1; D is uncertain. The CDR3 is 17 amino acids. The germline V and J ends were trimmed by 0 bases and 0 bases, with 12 bases remaining between them. Germline V CDR1 and CDR2: LGHNA, YSLEER. CDR3 in amino acids: CASSQDLRSNSYNEQFF. The CDR3 bases are TGCGCCAGCAGCCAAGACCTGAGGTCGAACTCCTACAATGAGCAGTTCTTC.

This clone was seen more than once but under ten times. This chain links TRBV28 with TRBJ2-7, with TRBD2 matching over 9 bases. The germline gives CDR1 MDHEN, CDR2 SYDVKM. CDR3 length: 14 amino acids. Trimming took 5 bases from V and 4 from J; bases not matched to a gene: 6. CDR3 loop: CASSVREGRYEQYF. In nucleotides, the CDR3 is TGTGCCAGCAGTGTGCGGGAGGGCCGGTACGAGCAGTACTTC.

This chain uses TRBV6-5 with TRBJ2-3, with 10 bases matching TRBD2. Germline-derived CDR1 and CDR2 are MNHEY and SVGAGI. The CDR3 sequence is 15 residues long. The ends lost 6 bases at V and 2 bases at J; junction bases unmatched: 5. CDR3 in amino acids: CASRSLAGDTDTQYF. CDR3 nucleotides: TGTGCCAGCAGATCCCTAGCGGGAGACACAGATACGCAGTATTTT.

The rearrangement uses TRBV7-8 and TRBJ1-4; D gene ambiguous. CDR1 SGHVS and CDR2 FQNEAQ come from the germline V gene. The CDR3 length is 16 residues. V was trimmed by 5 bases and J by 0 bases, leaving 13 bases between them. CDR3 bases: TGTGCCAGCAGCCGGAGGGCCTGGGCAACTAATGAAAAACTGTTTTTT. The encoded protein is CASSRRAWATNEKLFF.

The V gene is TRBV14, the J gene TRBJ2-7, with a weak D call TRBD1 (6 bases). Trimming removed 2 bases from V and 4 bases from J, with 21 bases in between. There are 17 residues in the CDR3. Germline CDR1 reads SGHDN; CDR2 reads FVKESK. This CDR3 is CASSQSGQGLGSYEQYF. In nucleotides, the CDR3 is TGTGCCAGCAGCCAAAGTGGGCAGGGGCTGGGCTCGTACGAGCAGTACTTC. The complete variable domain, with remaining parts taken from reference TRBV14 and TRBJ2-7, reads EAGVTQFPSHSVIEKGQTVTLRCDPISGHDNLYWYRRVMGKEIKFLLHFVKESKQDESGMPNNRFLAERTGGTYSTLKVQPAELEDSGVYFCASSQSGQGLGSYEQYFGPGTRLTVT.